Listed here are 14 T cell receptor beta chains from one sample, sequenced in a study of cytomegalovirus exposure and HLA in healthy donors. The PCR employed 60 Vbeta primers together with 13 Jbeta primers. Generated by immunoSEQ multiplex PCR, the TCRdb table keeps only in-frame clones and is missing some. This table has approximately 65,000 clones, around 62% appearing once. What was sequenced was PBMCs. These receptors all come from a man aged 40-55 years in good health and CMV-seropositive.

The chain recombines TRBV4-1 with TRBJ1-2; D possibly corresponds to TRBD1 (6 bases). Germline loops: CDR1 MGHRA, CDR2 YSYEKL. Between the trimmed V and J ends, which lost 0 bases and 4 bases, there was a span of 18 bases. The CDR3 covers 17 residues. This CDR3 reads CASSQDDGRGLGYGYTF. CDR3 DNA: TGCGCCAGCAGCCAAGATGATGGCAGGGGCCTGGGCTATGGCTACACCTTC.

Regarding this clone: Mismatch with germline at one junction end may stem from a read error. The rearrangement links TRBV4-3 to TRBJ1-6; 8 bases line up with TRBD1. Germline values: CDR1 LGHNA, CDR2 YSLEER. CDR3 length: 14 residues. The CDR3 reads CASSQTGVDSLLHF. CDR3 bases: TGCGCCAGCAGCCAGACAGGGGTAGATTCACTCCTCCACTTT.

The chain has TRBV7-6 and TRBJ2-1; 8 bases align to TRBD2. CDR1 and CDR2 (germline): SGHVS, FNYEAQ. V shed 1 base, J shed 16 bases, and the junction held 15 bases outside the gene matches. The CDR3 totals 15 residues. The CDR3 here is CASSLDWSRAGAPFF. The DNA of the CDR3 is TGTGCCAGCAGCTTAGATTGGTCTCGAGCGGGGGCCCCCTTCTTC. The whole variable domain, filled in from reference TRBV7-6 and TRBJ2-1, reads GAGVSQSPRYKVTKRGQDVALRCDPISGHVSLYWYRQALGQGPEFLTYFNYEAQQDKSGLPNDRFSAERPEGSISTLTIQRTEQRDSAMYRCASSLDWSRAGAPFFGPGTRLTVL.

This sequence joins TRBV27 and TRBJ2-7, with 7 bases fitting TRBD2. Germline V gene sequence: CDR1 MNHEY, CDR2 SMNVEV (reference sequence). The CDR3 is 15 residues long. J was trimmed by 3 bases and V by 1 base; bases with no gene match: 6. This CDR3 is CASSLYGASGYEQYF. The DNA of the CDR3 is TGTGCCAGCAGTTTATATGGGGCTAGCGGCTACGAGCAGTACTTC.

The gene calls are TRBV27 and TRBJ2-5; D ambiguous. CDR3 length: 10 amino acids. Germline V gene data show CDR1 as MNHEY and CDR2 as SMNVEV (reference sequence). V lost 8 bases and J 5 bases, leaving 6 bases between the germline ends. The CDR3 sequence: CASGLETQYF. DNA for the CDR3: TGTGCCAGCGGCTTGGAGACCCAGTACTTC.

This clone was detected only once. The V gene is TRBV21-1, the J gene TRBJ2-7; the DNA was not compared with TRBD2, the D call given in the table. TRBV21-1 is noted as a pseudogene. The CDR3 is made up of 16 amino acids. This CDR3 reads CASSKGLAEISYEQYF. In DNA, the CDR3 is TGTGCCAGCAGCAAAGGTCTAGCGGAGATCTCCTACGAGCAGTACTTC.

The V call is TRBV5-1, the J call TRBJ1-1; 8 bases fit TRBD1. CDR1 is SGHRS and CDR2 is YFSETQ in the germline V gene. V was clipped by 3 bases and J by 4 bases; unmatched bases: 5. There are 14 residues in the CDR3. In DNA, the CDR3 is TGCGCCAGCAGCTGGACAGGGCAGGGCACTGAAGCTTTCTTT. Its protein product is CASSWTGQGTEAFF.

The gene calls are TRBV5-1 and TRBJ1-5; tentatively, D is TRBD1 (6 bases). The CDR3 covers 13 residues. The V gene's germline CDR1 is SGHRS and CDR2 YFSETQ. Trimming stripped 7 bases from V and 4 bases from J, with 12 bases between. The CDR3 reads CASRWDTNQPQHF. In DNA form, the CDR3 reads TGCGCCAGCCGCTGGGACACAAATCAGCCCCAGCATTTT. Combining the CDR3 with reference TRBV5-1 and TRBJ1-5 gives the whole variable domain KAGVTQTPRYLIKTRGQQVTLSCSPISGHRSVSWYQQTPGQGLQFLFEYFSETQRNKGNFPGRFSGRQFSNSRSEMNVSTLELGDSALYLCASRWDTNQPQHFGDGTRLSIL.

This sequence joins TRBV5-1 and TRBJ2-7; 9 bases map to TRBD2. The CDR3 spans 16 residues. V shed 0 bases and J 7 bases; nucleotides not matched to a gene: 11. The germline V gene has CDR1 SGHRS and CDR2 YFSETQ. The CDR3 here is CASSLVGAGGPEEQYF. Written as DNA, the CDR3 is TGCGCCAGCAGCTTGGTGGGCGCGGGAGGGCCGGAAGAGCAGTACTTC.

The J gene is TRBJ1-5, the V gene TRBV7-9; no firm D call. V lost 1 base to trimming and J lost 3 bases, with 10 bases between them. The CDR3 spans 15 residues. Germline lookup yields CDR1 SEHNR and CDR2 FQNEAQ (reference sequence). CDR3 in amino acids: CASSLDGDTNQPQHF. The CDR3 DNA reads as TGTGCCAGCAGCTTAGACGGGGATACCAATCAGCCCCAGCATTTT.

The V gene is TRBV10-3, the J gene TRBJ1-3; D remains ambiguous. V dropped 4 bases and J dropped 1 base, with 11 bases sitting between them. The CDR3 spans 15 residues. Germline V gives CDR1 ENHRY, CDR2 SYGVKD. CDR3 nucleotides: TGTGCCATCAGTGCCCTTATCGGGTCTGGAAACACCATATATTTT. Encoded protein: CAISALIGSGNTIYF.

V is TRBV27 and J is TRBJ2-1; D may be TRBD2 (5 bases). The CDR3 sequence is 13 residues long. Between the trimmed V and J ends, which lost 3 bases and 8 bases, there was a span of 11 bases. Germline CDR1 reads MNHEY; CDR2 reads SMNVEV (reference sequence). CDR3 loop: CASSLVRGHEQFF. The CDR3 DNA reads TGTGCCAGCAGTTTGGTCCGCGGGCATGAGCAGTTCTTC.

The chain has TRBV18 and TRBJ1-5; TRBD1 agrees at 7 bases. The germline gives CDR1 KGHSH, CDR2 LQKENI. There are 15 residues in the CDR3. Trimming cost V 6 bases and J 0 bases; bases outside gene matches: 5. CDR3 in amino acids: CASSLGTDSNQPQHF. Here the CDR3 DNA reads TGTGCCAGCTCCCTCGGGACAGATAGCAATCAGCCCCAGCATTTT.

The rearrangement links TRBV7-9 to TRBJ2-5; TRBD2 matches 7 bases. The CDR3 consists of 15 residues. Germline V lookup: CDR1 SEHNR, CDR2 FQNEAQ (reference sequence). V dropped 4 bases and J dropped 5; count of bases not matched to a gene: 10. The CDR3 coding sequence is TGTGCCAGCAGCTCCCTTTCGGGGGGTTGGGAGACCCAGTACTTC. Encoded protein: CASSSLSGGWETQYF.